One sample yielded the 2 T cell receptor beta chains listed below, sequenced in a study of blood T cell repertoires in COVID-19. Only in-frame clones appear in the TCRdb table, and some are missing; sequencing was by immunoSEQ multiplex PCR. Altogether 200,000 to 250,000 clones are present, around 84% being singletons, with the ten largest covering roughly 8.7%. The sequencing input was peripheral blood. All receptors come from a man aged 50 or older with active or convalescent COVID-19.

This clone was seen once. The same CDR3 can be traced to other DNA sequences in this sample. The chain combines TRBV29-1 with TRBJ2-5; 9 bases align to TRBD2. The CDR3 consists of 13 residues. Germline V gene sequence: CDR1 SQVTM, CDR2 ANQGSEA. Trimming removed 3 bases from V and 2 bases from J; junction bases left unmatched: 1. CDR3 sequence (DNA): TGCAGCGTTGAGACTAGCGGTCAAGAGACCCAGTACTTC. This gives the protein CSVETSGQETQYF.

This chain joins TRBV5-1 and TRBJ2-2, with TRBD1 identical over 9 bases. This CDR3 comprises 15 residues. With 0 bases clipped from V and 7 bases from J, the junction kept 4 bases outside the gene matches. In germline, CDR1 is SGHRS, CDR2 YFSETQ. In DNA, the CDR3 is TGCGCCAGCAGCTTGGGGGACAGGGCAGTCGGGGAGCTGTTTTTT. Translated, it gives CASSLGDRAVGELFF.